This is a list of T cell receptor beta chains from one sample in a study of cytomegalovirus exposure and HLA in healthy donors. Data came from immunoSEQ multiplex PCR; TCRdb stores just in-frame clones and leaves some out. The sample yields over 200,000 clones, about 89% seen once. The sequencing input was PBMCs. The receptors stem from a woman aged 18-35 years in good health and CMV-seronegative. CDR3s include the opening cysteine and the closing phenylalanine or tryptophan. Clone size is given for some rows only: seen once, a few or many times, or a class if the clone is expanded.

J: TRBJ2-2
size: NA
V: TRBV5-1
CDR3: CASGPQGLMNTGELFF

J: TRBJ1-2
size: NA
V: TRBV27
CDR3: CASSPWTGTGGYTF

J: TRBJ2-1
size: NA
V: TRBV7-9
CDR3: CASSLGRLAGGYEQFF

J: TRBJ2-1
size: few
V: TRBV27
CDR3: CASGTSGAYNEQFF

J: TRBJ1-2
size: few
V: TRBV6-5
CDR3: CASSPTGDYGYTF

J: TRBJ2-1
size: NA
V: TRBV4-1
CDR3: CASSQEWGLAGGRWFF

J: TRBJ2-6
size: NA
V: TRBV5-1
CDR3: CASSWGGSGANVLTF

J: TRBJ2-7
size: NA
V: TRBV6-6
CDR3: CASKTKGQGGYEQYF

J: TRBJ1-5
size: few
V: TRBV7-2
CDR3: CASSLLRTRGQPQHF

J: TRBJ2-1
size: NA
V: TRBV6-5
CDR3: CASSSYGQGVDNEQFF

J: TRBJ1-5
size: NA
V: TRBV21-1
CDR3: CASSKDRECDQPQHF

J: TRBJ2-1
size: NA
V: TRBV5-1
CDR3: CASSFGTSGGALNEQFF

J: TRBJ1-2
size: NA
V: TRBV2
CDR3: CARGGRGRRDYGYTF

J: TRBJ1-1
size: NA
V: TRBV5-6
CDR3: CASSLGQGGTEAFF

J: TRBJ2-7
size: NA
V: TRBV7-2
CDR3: CASGHTYEQYF

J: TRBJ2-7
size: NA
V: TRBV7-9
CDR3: CASSLEAGTETYEQYF